A single sample gave rise to the 24 T cell receptor beta chains below, sequenced in a study of control samples from healthy donors and cancer patients. Sequencing used immunoSEQ multiplex PCR; TCRdb keeps in-frame clones, though not all of them. In the table there are about 410,000 clones, 75% to 95% of which are singletons. Sequenced input: PBMCs. Receptors originate from a middle-aged man with head and neck cancer.

The V call is TRBV27, the J call TRBJ2-1, with 9 bases fitting TRBD2. Germline CDR1 reads MNHEY; CDR2 reads SMNVEV (reference sequence). V dropped 5 bases and J dropped 3; count of bases not matched to a gene: 11. The CDR3 is 17 residues long. DNA for the CDR3: TGTGCCAGCAGTCCCCCCCCGTTAGCGGGGGACTACAATGAGCAGTTCTTC. Translated, it gives CASSPPPLAGDYNEQFF.

This chain joins TRBV14 and TRBJ2-1; D uncertain. CDR1 and CDR2 from the germline V gene are SGHDN and FVKESK. Deletions cut 1 base from V and 9 bases from J, with 7 bases between. The CDR3 totals 12 residues. The CDR3 nucleotides are TGTGCCAGCAGCCAAGTTATGGGTGAGCAGTTCTTC. It is translated as CASSQVMGEQFF.

The chain uses TRBV19 and TRBJ2-3, with D possibly being TRBD1 (6 bases). Germline CDR1 is LNHDA and CDR2 is SQIVND (reference sequence). The CDR3 length is 16 residues. V was shortened by 10 bases and J by 2 bases, with 22 bases between the two germline ends. In DNA form, the CDR3 reads TGTGCCACCCACCCTTCCCAGGGGTCATTCACAGATACGCAGTATTTT. This codes for CATHPSQGSFTDTQYF.

The V and J genes are TRBV7-3 and TRBJ2-3; 11 positions agree with TRBD2. From germline, CDR1 is SGHTA and CDR2 FQGTGA. The CDR3 sequence is 15 residues long. With 3 bases clipped from V and 3 bases from J, the junction kept 2 bases outside the gene matches. The CDR3 spells CASSFSGGATDTQYF. The DNA of the CDR3 is TGTGCCAGCAGCTTTAGCGGGGGGGCAACAGATACGCAGTATTTT.

This clone was detected once. This chain uses TRBV12-3 or TRBV12-4 with TRBJ1-2; 8 bases line up with TRBD1. Trimming took 5 bases from V and 8 from J; bases not matched to a gene: 7. This CDR3 is built from 13 residues. The CDR3 loop is CASSPDRVVGYTF. CDR3 coding DNA: TGTGCCAGCAGTCCGGACAGGGTGGTAGGCTACACCTTC.

The chain links TRBV19 to TRBJ2-3, with 11 bases matching TRBD2. Germline trimming cut 3 bases from V and 0 bases from J; bases unmatched to any gene: 2. CDR3 size: 16 residues. Germline V CDR1 and CDR2: LNHDA, SQIVND (reference sequence). CDR3 DNA sequence: TGTGCCAGTAGTATGAGGACTAGCGGGAGCACAGATACGCAGTATTTT. Translated, it gives CASSMRTSGSTDTQYF.

The V call is TRBV11-3, the J call TRBJ2-3, with D possibly TRBD1 on 6 matching bases. Germline V gene lookup returns CDR1 SGHNT and CDR2 YENEEA. Trimming left V 3 bases short and J 0 bases short, with 16 bases between. CDR3 length: 17 amino acids. The CDR3 nucleotides are TGTGCCAGCAGCTTGACAGGATGGGGGTCGAGCACAGATACGCAGTATTTT. Its translation: CASSLTGWGSSTDTQYF.

The V gene is TRBV6-6, the J gene TRBJ1-5; 11 nucleotides match TRBD1. The V and J ends lost 2 bases and 7 bases, in that order; junction bases with no gene match: 7. Per germline, CDR1 MNHNY and CDR2 SVGAGI (reference sequence). The CDR3 is 16 residues long. The CDR3 DNA follows: TGTGCCAGCAGTTACGGCGGACAGGGGGCGAGGCAGCCCCAGCATTTT. Its translation is CASSYGGQGARQPQHF.

The genes are TRBV7-9 and TRBJ1-1, with D possibly being TRBD1 (5 bases). Trimming took 5 bases from V and 8 from J, leaving 12 bases between them. Germline V gene lookup returns CDR1 SEHNR and CDR2 FQNEAQ (reference sequence). This CDR3 comprises 12 residues. As DNA, the CDR3 is TGTGCCAGCAGCGACGTAGGGGCCGAAGCTTTCTTT. It is translated as CASSDVGAEAFF.

J is TRBJ1-1 and V is TRBV5-1; D unclear. The CDR3 covers 14 residues. V shed 4 bases and J shed 6 bases, with 16 bases lying between them. Germline lookup yields CDR1 SGHRS and CDR2 YFSETQ. The CDR3 is CASSLYEVGPEAFF. CDR3 DNA: TGCGCCAGCAGCCTGTACGAAGTAGGGCCTGAAGCTTTCTTT.

In this sample, this clone turned up once. The chain combines TRBV6-5 with TRBJ1-1, with 7 bases lining up with TRBD1. V gave up 1 base and J gave up 5 bases; unmatched junction bases: 7. Germline assignment: CDR1 MNHEY and CDR2 SVGAGI. CDR3 size: 15 residues. The CDR3, as DNA: TGTGCCAGCAGTTACTTTAGGGGGCCAGGGACTGAAGCTTTCTTT. It translates to CASSYFRGPGTEAFF.

The chain recombines TRBV5-6 with TRBJ2-7; D remains unclear. The CDR3 totals 14 residues. The germline gives CDR1 SGHDT, CDR2 YYEEEE. Trimming removed 0 bases from V and 2 bases from J, with 9 bases in between. CDR3 in amino acids: CASSLGRSTYEQYF. The CDR3 nucleotides are TGTGCCAGCAGCTTGGGACGGAGCACCTACGAGCAGTACTTC.

V and J are TRBV7-9 and TRBJ2-7; a weak D match, TRBD2 (5 bases). V was pared by 6 bases and J by 5 bases, with 20 bases between. Germline CDR1 is SEHNR and CDR2 is FQNEAQ (reference sequence). This CDR3 comprises 15 residues. In DNA form, the CDR3 reads TGTGCCAGCAGAATAGTAAGCGGTTCCTGGGACGAGCAGTACTTC. This sequence encodes CASRIVSGSWDEQYF.

This chain uses TRBV5-1 with TRBJ2-7, with 9 bases matching TRBD1. The CDR3 extends over 18 amino acids. CDR1 and CDR2 (germline): SGHRS, YFSETQ. V lost 1 base, J lost 4 bases, and 15 bases stayed unmatched. In nucleotides, the CDR3 is TGCGCCAGCAGCTTGCCCACCTCGGACAGGGGCGACCTATACGAGCAGTACTTC. This codes for CASSLPTSDRGDLYEQYF.

The gene calls are TRBV4-3 and TRBJ2-7, with D tentatively TRBD1 (6 bases). V shed 0 bases and J shed 4 bases, with 16 bases lying between them. The CDR3 runs to 16 residues. CDR1 LGHNA and CDR2 YSLEER come from the germline V gene. The CDR3 reads CASSQDSTGRQYEQYF. The CDR3 nucleotides read TGCGCCAGCAGCCAAGATAGTACAGGGAGACAATACGAGCAGTACTTC.

The chain has TRBV6-5 and TRBJ2-2; D is perhaps TRBD1 (5 bases). The CDR3 is 12 amino acids. CDR1 and CDR2 (germline): MNHEY, SVGAGI. Between the trimmed V and J ends, which lost 5 bases and 6 bases, there was a span of 7 bases. Here the CDR3 reads CASSSRAGELFF. As DNA, the CDR3 is TGTGCCAGCAGTAGCAGGGCCGGGGAGCTGTTTTTT.

This clone was recorded only once. V and J are TRBV28 and TRBJ1-1, with TRBD1 as a possible D gene (6 bases). Germline V gene lookup returns CDR1 MDHEN and CDR2 SYDVKM. Trimming cost V 5 bases and J 6 bases, with 10 bases left between them. The CDR3 contains 12 residues. In DNA, the CDR3 is TGTGCCAGCAGTACACAGGGAGCTGAAGCTTTCTTT. It is translated as CASSTQGAEAFF.

The rearrangement uses TRBV19 and TRBJ1-1; 7 nucleotides match TRBD1. V trimming: 6 bases; J trimming: 0 bases; junction bases outside the gene matches: 4. This CDR3 is built from 14 residues. Germline lookup yields CDR1 LNHDA and CDR2 SQIVND (reference sequence). Here the CDR3 reads CASSQTGLNTEAFF. The CDR3 DNA is TGTGCCAGTAGCCAGACAGGGCTGAACACTGAAGCTTTCTTT.

This rearrangement joins TRBV14 to TRBJ1-1; 9 nucleotides line up with TRBD1. Germline CDR1 is SGHDN and CDR2 is FVKESK. The V gene end was trimmed by 3 bases and the J gene end by 1 base; junction bases not matched to a gene: 12. CDR3 size: 18 residues. CDR3 residues: CASSHLAWTGARNTEAFF. Written as DNA, the CDR3 is TGTGCCAGCAGCCATCTCGCGTGGACAGGGGCGAGGAACACTGAAGCTTTCTTT.

CDR3 loop: CASRRIATDTQYF. The CDR3 DNA is TGTGCCAGCAGGCGGATCGCCACAGATACGCAGTATTTT. The V call is TRBV12-3 or TRBV12-4, the J call TRBJ2-3; D not resolved. V lost 6 bases to trimming and J lost 2 bases, with 9 bases between them. The CDR3 spans 13 residues.

The V and J genes are TRBV27 and TRBJ1-1; D is perhaps TRBD1 (6 bases). Per the germline V gene, CDR1 is MNHEY and CDR2 is SMNVEV (reference sequence). Trimming pared 1 base from V and 0 bases from J, leaving 15 bases between. The CDR3 contains 17 residues. The CDR3 DNA follows: TGTGCCAGCAGTTTATGGAAGGGGAGGGACATGAACACTGAAGCTTTCTTT. Translation gives CASSLWKGRDMNTEAFF.

This chain links TRBV2 with TRBJ1-2, with D maybe TRBD1 (6 bases). Trimming shortened V by 6 bases and J by 7 bases, and 15 bases separated the two germline ends. Germline loops: CDR1 SNHLY, CDR2 FYNNEI. The CDR3 runs 13 residues. CDR3 in amino acids: CASSETTGSGYTF. The CDR3 DNA follows: TGTGCCAGCAGCGAAACGACAGGTTCTGGCTACACCTTC. Based on the CDR3 plus reference TRBV2 and TRBJ1-2, the full variable domain is EPEVTQTPSHQVTQMGQEVILRCVPISNHLYFYWYRQILGQKVEFLVSFYNNEISEKSEIFDDQFSVERPDGSNFTLKIRSTKLEDSAMYFCASSETTGSGYTFGSGTRLTVV.

This clone was picked up one time. The chain joins TRBV5-6 to TRBJ2-3; D call uncertain. Deletions cut 7 bases from V and 3 bases from J, with 15 bases between. Germline CDR1 reads SGHDT; CDR2 reads YYEEEE. The CDR3 runs 14 residues. CDR3 sequence reads: CASYPRFWTDTQYF. The CDR3 coding sequence is TGTGCCAGCTACCCGCGGTTTTGGACAGATACGCAGTATTTT.

The chain uses TRBV19 and TRBJ2-2, with 9 bases lining up with TRBD1. From germline, CDR1 is LNHDA and CDR2 SQIVND (reference sequence). This CDR3 spans 14 amino acids. With V trimmed by 6 bases and J by 7 bases, 6 bases remained unmatched. CDR3 protein: CASRVDRGGGELFF. As DNA, the CDR3 is TGTGCCAGTAGGGTTGACAGGGGGGGCGGGGAGCTGTTTTTT.